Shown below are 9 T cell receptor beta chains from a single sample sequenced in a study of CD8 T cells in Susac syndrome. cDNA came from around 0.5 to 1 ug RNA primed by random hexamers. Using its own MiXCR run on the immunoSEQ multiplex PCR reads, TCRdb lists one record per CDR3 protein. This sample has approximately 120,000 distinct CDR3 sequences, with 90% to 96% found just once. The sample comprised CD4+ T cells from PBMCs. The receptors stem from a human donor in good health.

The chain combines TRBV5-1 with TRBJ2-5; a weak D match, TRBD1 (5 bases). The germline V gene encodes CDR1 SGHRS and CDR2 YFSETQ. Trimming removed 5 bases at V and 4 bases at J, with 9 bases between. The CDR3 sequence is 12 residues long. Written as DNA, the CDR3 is TGCGCCAGCAGGTTGACAGCAGAGACCCAGTACTTC. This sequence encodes CASRLTAETQYF. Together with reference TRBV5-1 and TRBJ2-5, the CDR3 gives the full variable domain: KAGVTQTPRYLIKTRGQQVTLSCSPISGHRSVSWYQQTPGQGLQFLFEYFSETQRNKGNFPGRFSGRQFSNSRSEMNVSTLELGDSALYLCASRLTAETQYFGPGTRLLVL.

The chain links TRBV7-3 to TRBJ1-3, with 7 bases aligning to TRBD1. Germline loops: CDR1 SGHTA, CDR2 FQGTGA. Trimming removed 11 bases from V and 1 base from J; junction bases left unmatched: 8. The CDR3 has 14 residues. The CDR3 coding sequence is TGTGCCGGCCCGACAGGGCGATCTGGAAACACCATATATTTT. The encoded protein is CAGPTGRSGNTIYF.

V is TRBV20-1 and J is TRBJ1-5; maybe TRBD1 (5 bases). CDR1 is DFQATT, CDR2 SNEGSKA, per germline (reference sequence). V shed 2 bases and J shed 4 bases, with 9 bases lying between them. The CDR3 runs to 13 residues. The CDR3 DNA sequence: TGCAGTGCTAGACCCGACAGTAATCAGCCCCAGCATTTT. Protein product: CSARPDSNQPQHF.

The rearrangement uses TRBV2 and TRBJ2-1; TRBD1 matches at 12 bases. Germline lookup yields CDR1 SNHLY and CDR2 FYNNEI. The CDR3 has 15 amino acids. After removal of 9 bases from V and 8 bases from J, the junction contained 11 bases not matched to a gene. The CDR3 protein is CASTPSGQGAHEQFF. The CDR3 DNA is TGTGCCAGTACCCCGTCGGGACAGGGGGCGCATGAGCAGTTCTTC.

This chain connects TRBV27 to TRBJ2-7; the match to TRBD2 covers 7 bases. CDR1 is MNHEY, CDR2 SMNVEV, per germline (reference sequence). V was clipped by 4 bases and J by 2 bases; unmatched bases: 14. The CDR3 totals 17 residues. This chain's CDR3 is CASSSALRTRPTYEQYF. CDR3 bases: TGTGCCAGCAGTTCAGCCCTACGGACTAGGCCTACCTACGAGCAGTACTTC.

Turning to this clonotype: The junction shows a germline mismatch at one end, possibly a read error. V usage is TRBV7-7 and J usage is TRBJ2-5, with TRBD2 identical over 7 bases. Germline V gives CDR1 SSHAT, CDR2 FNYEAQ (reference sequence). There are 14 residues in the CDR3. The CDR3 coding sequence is TGTGCTAGCAGCTTAGCGGGTCTAGCGGAGACCCAGTACTTC. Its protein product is CASSLAGLAETQYF.

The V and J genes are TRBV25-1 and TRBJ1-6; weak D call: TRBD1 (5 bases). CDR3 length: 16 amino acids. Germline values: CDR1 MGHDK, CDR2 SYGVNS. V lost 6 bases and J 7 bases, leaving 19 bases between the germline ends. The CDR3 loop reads CASSPGGDGQNSPLHF. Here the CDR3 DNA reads TGTGCCAGCAGCCCCGGGGGAGACGGTCAAAATTCACCCCTCCACTTT.

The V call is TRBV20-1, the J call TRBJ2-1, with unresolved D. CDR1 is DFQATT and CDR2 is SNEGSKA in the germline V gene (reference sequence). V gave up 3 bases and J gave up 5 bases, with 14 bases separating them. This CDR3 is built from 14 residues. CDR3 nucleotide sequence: TGCAGTGCTAGGGTCCAACAAAAACACAATGAGCAGTTCTTC. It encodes CSARVQQKHNEQFF.

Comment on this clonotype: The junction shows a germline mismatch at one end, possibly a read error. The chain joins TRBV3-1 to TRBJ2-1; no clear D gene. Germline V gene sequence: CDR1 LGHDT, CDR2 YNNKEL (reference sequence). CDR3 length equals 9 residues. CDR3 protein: CASSPPLVF. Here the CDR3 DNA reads TGTGCCAGCAGCCCTCCCCTTGTCTTC.